Shown below are 23 T cell receptor beta chains from a single sample sequenced in a study of blood T cell repertoires in COVID-19. This table comes from immunoSEQ multiplex PCR, and its TCRdb copy is limited to in-frame clones, with some not included. The sample yields around 140,000 clones, roughly four fifths seen once. Sequencing was done on a sample of peripheral blood. The receptor set was obtained from a woman aged 80 or over with active or convalescent COVID-19.

The gene calls are TRBV19 and TRBJ1-1; 11 bases align to TRBD1. V shed 3 bases, J shed 4 bases, and the junction held 10 bases outside the gene matches. The germline V gene encodes CDR1 LNHDA and CDR2 SQIVND (reference sequence). CDR3 size: 17 residues. The chain's CDR3 is CASSIPGQGARGTEAFF. The CDR3 DNA sequence: TGTGCCAGTAGTATCCCCGGACAGGGGGCACGGGGCACTGAAGCTTTCTTT.

V usage is TRBV4-1 and J usage is TRBJ1-2; D might be TRBD1 (5 bases). This CDR3 is 16 amino acids long. Germline V gene sequence: CDR1 MGHRA, CDR2 YSYEKL. V shed 0 bases and J shed 2 bases, with 13 bases lying between them. CDR3 in DNA: TGCGCCAGCAGCCAAGATCTCGGGGGAATCAACTATGGCTACACCTTC. Protein: CASSQDLGGINYGYTF.

The gene calls are TRBV7-2 and TRBJ1-6; the match to TRBD1 covers 8 bases. This CDR3 spans 16 amino acids. J gave up 10 bases and V 0 bases, and 8 bases lay outside the gene matches. The germline V gene encodes CDR1 SGHTA and CDR2 FQGNSA. For the CDR3, the DNA is TGTGCCAGCAGCTTAGCCCTAACAGGGGGGGGATCACCCCTCCACTTT. It codes for CASSLALTGGGSPLHF. The full variable domain, in which reference TRBV7-2 and TRBJ1-6 provide the parts outside the CDR3, is GAGVSQSPSNKVTEKGKDVELRCDPISGHTALYWYRQSLGQGLEFLIYFQGNSAPDKSGLPSDRFSAERTGGSVSTLTIQRTQQEDSAVYLCASSLALTGGGSPLHFGNGTRLTVT.

The table lists this clone with a count of one. This sequence joins TRBV14 and TRBJ2-3; tentative D call: TRBD1 (5 bases). The CDR3 extends over 13 amino acids. Trimming shortened V by 0 bases and J by 7 bases, and 8 bases separated the two germline ends. Per germline, CDR1 SGHDN and CDR2 FVKESK. The CDR3 DNA sequence: TGTGCCAGCAGCCAAGATAGGGGATATACGCAGTATTTT. Encoded protein: CASSQDRGYTQYF.

This clone was seen only a few times. The CDR3 spells CASSSDSWDSPGGYTF. For the CDR3, the DNA is TGTGCCAGCAGCTCGGATAGCTGGGACTCACCGGGTGGCTACACCTTC. The chain joins TRBV11-2 to TRBJ1-2, with D possibly TRBD1 on 5 matching bases. Germline loops: CDR1 SGHAT, CDR2 FQNNGV. The V end lost 4 bases, the J end lost 7 bases, and 22 bases lay between the germline ends. The CDR3 loop spans 16 amino acids.

This chain connects TRBV11-3 to TRBJ2-3, with 9 bases lining up with TRBD1. Losses at the gene ends were 1 base for V and 0 bases for J; bases not matched to a gene: 2. Germline V gene sequence: CDR1 SGHNT, CDR2 YENEEA. The CDR3 sequence is 16 residues long. The CDR3 DNA follows: TGTGCCAGCAGCTTAGGGGACAGGGCCAGCACAGATACGCAGTATTTT. Protein sequence: CASSLGDRASTDTQYF. The full variable domain, with the rest looked up from reference TRBV11-3 and TRBJ2-3, is EAGVVQSPRYKIIEKKQPVAFWCNPISGHNTLYWYLQNLGQGPELLIRYENEEAVDDSQLPKDRFSAERLKGVDSTLKIQPAELGDSAVYLCASSLGDRASTDTQYFGPGTRLTVL.

This sequence joins TRBV9 and TRBJ1-2, with D maybe TRBD1 (5 bases). From germline, CDR1 is SGDLS and CDR2 YYNGEE. V was pared by 2 bases and J by 2 bases, with 16 bases between. The CDR3 runs 16 residues. The CDR3 is CASSVTMQGTNYGYTF. CDR3 coding DNA: TGTGCCAGCAGCGTCACTATGCAGGGAACCAACTATGGCTACACCTTC.

This clone was seen a handful of times. The V gene is TRBV7-2, the J gene TRBJ1-1, with 9 bases fitting TRBD1. J was trimmed by 3 bases and V by 8 bases; bases with no gene match: 10. There are 15 residues in the CDR3. In germline, CDR1 is SGHTA, CDR2 FQGNSA. The CDR3 DNA reads TGTGCCAGCGGTCAACAGGGGGCCCTTGACACTGAAGCTTTCTTT. Residues: CASGQQGALDTEAFF. The full variable domain, completed using reference TRBV7-2 and TRBJ1-1, is GAGVSQSPSNKVTEKGKDVELRCDPISGHTALYWYRQSLGQGLEFLIYFQGNSAPDKSGLPSDRFSAERTGGSVSTLTIQRTQQEDSAVYLCASGQQGALDTEAFFGQGTRLTVV.

This chain links TRBV12-3 or TRBV12-4 with TRBJ1-5, with a tentative D call TRBD1 (5 bases). Trimming removed 5 bases at V and 9 bases at J, with 11 bases between. The CDR3 contains 12 residues. In nucleotides, the CDR3 is TGTGCCAGCAGTCTCACAAGGGGGCCCCAGCATTTT. This gives the protein CASSLTRGPQHF.

The chain has TRBV6-2 or TRBV6-3 and TRBJ2-4; a weak D match, TRBD2 (5 bases). The germline CDR1 and CDR2 sequences are MNHEY and SVGEGT. CDR3 length: 15 residues. V was clipped by 6 bases and J by 0 bases, with 12 bases between them. This CDR3 is CASSPNSVAKNIQYF. DNA of the CDR3: TGTGCCAGCAGCCCAAATAGCGTAGCCAAAAACATTCAGTACTTC.

V usage is TRBV12-3 or TRBV12-4 and J usage is TRBJ1-1, with unresolved D. Trimming shortened V by 5 bases and J by 2 bases, and 9 bases separated the two germline ends. The CDR3 is 13 residues long. The CDR3 nucleotides are TGTGCCAGCAGTCAGACACGAAACACTGAAGCTTTCTTT. Protein product: CASSQTRNTEAFF.

This clone was seen repeatedly, ten times or more. In nucleotides, the CDR3 is TGTGCCAGCAGCTTGACTACTAGCGGGGGGCGCGAGCAGTACTTC. Its protein product is CASSLTTSGGREQYF. The V and J genes are TRBV7-9 and TRBJ2-7; the match to TRBD2 covers 12 bases. Germline CDR1 is SEHNR and CDR2 is FQNEAQ (reference sequence). V shed 3 bases and J 6 bases; nucleotides not matched to a gene: 6. The CDR3 consists of 15 residues.

The CDR3 DNA is TGTGCCAGCAGCCTGCTGGGAAGGACAGGGGGCCGGGAGACCCAGTACTTC. It translates to CASSLLGRTGGRETQYF. V and J are TRBV3-1 (or the pseudogene TRBV3-2) and TRBJ2-5, with TRBD1 identical over 11 bases. CDR1 and CDR2 from the germline V gene are LGHDT and YNNKEL (reference sequence). CDR3 length: 17 amino acids. The junction had 12 bases not matched to a gene; V was cut back by 4 bases and J by 5 bases.

The V call is TRBV30, the J call TRBJ1-1; 7 bases fit TRBD1. CDR3 length: 15 amino acids. Germline V CDR1 and CDR2: GTSNPN, SVGIG (reference sequence). Germline trimming cut 4 bases from V and 2 bases from J; bases unmatched to any gene: 10. This CDR3 reads CAWKSLQGFNTEAFF. CDR3 DNA sequence: TGTGCCTGGAAGTCGTTACAGGGGTTTAACACTGAAGCTTTCTTT. Using reference TRBV30 and TRBJ1-1 for the parts outside the CDR3, the full variable domain is SQTIHQWPATLVQPVGSPLSLECTVEGTSNPNLYWYRQAAGRGLQLLFYSVGIGQISSEVPQNLSASRPQDRQFILSSKKLLLSDSGFYLCAWKSLQGFNTEAFFGQGTRLTVV.

The V call is TRBV18, the J call TRBJ2-7; D is possibly TRBD1 (6 bases). In germline, CDR1 is KGHSH, CDR2 LQKENI. Trimming cost V 1 base and J 3 bases, with 10 bases left between them. The CDR3 loop spans 14 amino acids. The CDR3 DNA reads as TGTGCCAGCTCACCACGGGCAGGGGACTACGAGCAGTACTTC. Residues: CASSPRAGDYEQYF.

The chain carries TRBV2 and TRBJ1-5, with no clear D. The V gene's germline CDR1 is SNHLY and CDR2 FYNNEI. V shed 7 bases and J shed 4 bases, with 14 bases lying between them. The CDR3 covers 14 residues. CDR3 DNA sequence: TGTGCCAGCAAACCGGGTTTCGCAAATCAGCCCCAGCATTTT. It translates to CASKPGFANQPQHF.

V gene TRBV19 combines with J gene TRBJ1-1, with 9 bases that match TRBD1. From germline, CDR1 is LNHDA and CDR2 SQIVND (reference sequence). The CDR3 is 18 amino acids. V gave up 7 bases and J gave up 5 bases; unmatched junction bases: 20. The CDR3 DNA sequence: TGTGCCAGTACTCCCCGGTATGGGGACAGGGCGGTGGGAACTGAAGCTTTCTTT. It encodes CASTPRYGDRAVGTEAFF.

Points on this clone: The final CDR3 position lacks the conserved phenylalanine or tryptophan, pointing to a likely read error. The DNA is left out, because the CDR3 cannot be placed on it with certainty; the CDR3 is given as TCRdb lists it. The chain employs TRBV18 and TRBJ2-7; the D segment call TRBD1 is taken from the table without a DNA check. The CDR3 has 11 amino acids, counting both end residues. The germline V gene encodes CDR1 KGHSH and CDR2 LQKENI. This CDR3 is CASSADRDLFM.

The genes are TRBV18 and TRBJ1-1; D is uncertain. This CDR3 has 14 residues. CDR1 is KGHSH and CDR2 is LQKENI in the germline V gene. The V gene lost 3 bases and the J gene lost 1 base, with 9 bases spanning the gap. The CDR3 DNA is TGTGCCAGCTCACCTAATCCAGAGAACACTGAAGCTTTCTTT. As protein: CASSPNPENTEAFF.

The chain employs TRBV6-1 and TRBJ1-1; D call uncertain. The CDR3 is 16 amino acids. Germline values: CDR1 MNHNS, CDR2 SASEGT. V lost 3 bases, J lost 2 bases, and 16 bases lay in between. CDR3 sequence: CASSDFIQVINTEAFF. The CDR3 DNA follows: TGTGCCAGCAGTGACTTCATACAAGTGATTAACACTGAAGCTTTCTTT.

The chain combines TRBV19 with TRBJ2-7, with 8 positions matching TRBD2. Germline CDR1 is LNHDA and CDR2 is SQIVND (reference sequence). The CDR3 consists of 14 residues. Trimming removed 10 bases from V and 1 base from J; junction bases left unmatched: 9. CDR3 loop: CATTPGGFSYEQYF. The DNA of the CDR3 is TGTGCCACCACCCCGGGGGGGTTTTCCTACGAGCAGTACTTC. Filled out from reference TRBV19 and TRBJ2-7, the complete variable domain reads DGGITQSPKYLFRKEGQNVTLSCEQNLNHDAMYWYRQDPGQGLRLIYYSQIVNDFQKGDIAEGYSVSREKKESFPLTVTSAQKNPTAFYLCATTPGGFSYEQYFGPGTRLTVT.

CDR3 region: CASKGTSLFADTQYF. In nucleotides, the CDR3 is TGTGCCAGTAAAGGGACTAGTCTGTTTGCAGATACGCAGTATTTT. The V and J genes are TRBV19 and TRBJ2-3, with 8 bases matching TRBD2. The V gene end was trimmed by 7 bases and the J gene end by 4 bases; junction bases not matched to a gene: 10. Germline V CDR1 and CDR2: LNHDA, SQIVND (reference sequence). This CDR3 spans 15 amino acids.

The CDR3: CASRGDRVRNEQFF. In DNA, the CDR3 is TGTGCCAGCAGGGGGGACAGGGTCCGGAATGAGCAGTTCTTC. The rearrangement uses TRBV28 and TRBJ2-1; 9 bases align to TRBD1. V dropped 6 bases and J dropped 7; count of bases not matched to a gene: 7. The CDR3 has 14 residues. From germline, CDR1 is MDHEN and CDR2 SYDVKM. Full variable domain (remainder filled in from reference TRBV28 and TRBJ2-1): DVKVTQSSRYLVKRTGEKVFLECVQDMDHENMFWYRQDPGLGLRLIYFSYDVKMKEKGDIPEGYSVSREKKERFSLILESASTNQTSMYLCASRGDRVRNEQFFGPGTRLTVL.